What follows are 14 T cell receptor beta chains derived from one specimen sequenced in a study of T cell changes during pregnancy in multiple sclerosis. Data came from immunoSEQ multiplex PCR; TCRdb stores just in-frame clones and leaves some out. The sample lists tens of thousands of clones; around 92% were seen once. Sample: peripheral blood, taken before pregnancy. These receptors came from a female donor with multiple sclerosis, enrolled in a pregnancy study.

V usage is TRBV10-3 and J usage is TRBJ2-3; 9 positions agree with TRBD2. The CDR3 covers 13 residues. Germline CDR1 ENHRY, CDR2 SYGVKD. V lost 6 bases, J lost 4 bases, and 2 bases stayed unmatched. CDR3 DNA sequence: TGTGCCATCAGGGGCGGGGGGGCAGATACGCAGTATTTT. Protein sequence: CAIRGGGADTQYF.

The V and J genes are TRBV19 and TRBJ1-1; no firm D call. CDR1 LNHDA and CDR2 SQIVND come from the germline V gene (reference sequence). CDR3 size: 13 residues. V lost 1 base and J lost 5, with 8 bases in between. The CDR3 reads CASSIGGITEAFF. For the CDR3, the DNA is TGTGCCAGTAGTATAGGCGGGATTACTGAAGCTTTCTTT.

This clone was seen a single time. V usage is TRBV7-6 and J usage is TRBJ1-4; unclear D gene. The V gene lost 4 bases and the J gene lost 3 bases, with 9 bases spanning the gap. The CDR3 has 14 amino acids. Germline-derived CDR1 and CDR2 are SGHVS and FNYEAQ. The CDR3 loop is CASSSPQANEKLFF. The CDR3 DNA sequence: TGTGCCAGCAGCTCCCCGCAGGCTAATGAAAAACTGTTTTTT. Full variable domain (remainder filled in from reference TRBV7-6 and TRBJ1-4): GAGVSQSPRYKVTKRGQDVALRCDPISGHVSLYWYRQALGQGPEFLTYFNYEAQQDKSGLPNDRFSAERPEGSISTLTIQRTEQRDSAMYRCASSSPQANEKLFFGSGTQLSVL.

The gene calls are TRBV9 and TRBJ2-2; tentative D call: TRBD2 (5 bases). V dropped 0 bases and J dropped 0 bases, with 9 bases sitting between them. The CDR3 sequence is 16 residues long. From germline, CDR1 is SGDLS and CDR2 YYNGEE. The CDR3 DNA follows: TGTGCCAGCAGCGTAGTCCCGGGAACGAACACCGGGGAGCTGTTTTTT. This encodes CASSVVPGTNTGELFF.

The gene calls are TRBV5-6 and TRBJ1-5; weak D call: TRBD1 (5 bases). Trimming left V 0 bases short and J 9 bases short, with 13 bases between. This CDR3 has 14 amino acids. CDR1 is SGHDT and CDR2 is YYEEEE in the germline V gene. CDR3 protein: CASSLGQGGRPQHF. CDR3 in DNA: TGTGCCAGCAGCTTGGGGCAGGGTGGCCGGCCCCAGCATTTT.

This chain connects TRBV9 to TRBJ2-5, with 8 bases lining up with TRBD1. Germline trimming cut 0 bases from V and 4 bases from J; bases unmatched to any gene: 2. This CDR3 comprises 14 residues. Germline assignment: CDR1 SGDLS and CDR2 YYNGEE. Here the CDR3 DNA reads TGTGCCAGCAGCGTAGGTGGGACAGGAGAGACCCAGTACTTC. The encoded protein is CASSVGGTGETQYF.

This sequence joins TRBV11-2 and TRBJ2-2; possibly TRBD2 for D (5 bases). The V gene lost 1 base and the J gene lost 7 bases, with 7 bases spanning the gap. CDR3 length: 13 residues. The germline V gene encodes CDR1 SGHAT and CDR2 FQNNGV. CDR3 in amino acids: CASSLGGYGELFF. DNA of the CDR3: TGTGCCAGCAGCTTAGGCGGGTACGGGGAGCTGTTTTTT. Full variable domain (rest looked up from reference TRBV11-2 and TRBJ2-2): EAGVAQSPRYKIIEKRQSVAFWCNPISGHATLYWYQQILGQGPKLLIQFQNNGVVDDSQLPKDRFSAERLKGVDSTLKIQPAKLEDSAVYLCASSLGGYGELFFGEGSRLTVL.

The chain employs TRBV6-5 and TRBJ1-6; D is undetermined. V lost 6 bases and J lost 12, with 12 bases in between. In germline, CDR1 is MNHEY, CDR2 SVGAGI. The length of the CDR3 is 12 residues. The CDR3 coding sequence is TGTGCCAGCAGAAGGGCGGGTTTACCCCTCCACTTT. It specifies CASRRAGLPLHF.

V gene TRBV7-6 combines with J gene TRBJ2-1; a weak D match, TRBD2 (5 bases). The CDR3 covers 15 residues. In germline, CDR1 is SGHVS, CDR2 FNYEAQ. Trimming took 6 bases from V and 0 from J, leaving 12 bases between them. For the CDR3, the DNA is TGTGCCAGCAGGACCGGAGCGGACTCCTACAATGAGCAGTTCTTC. This codes for CASRTGADSYNEQFF.

The chain carries TRBV9 and TRBJ1-5; D not certain. Germline V gene sequence: CDR1 SGDLS, CDR2 YYNGEE. Trimming shortened V by 3 bases and J by 7 bases, and 14 bases separated the two germline ends. This CDR3 spans 14 amino acids. CDR3 sequence reads: CASSASYRSQPQHF. In nucleotides, the CDR3 is TGTGCCAGCAGCGCGTCCTACCGAAGCCAGCCCCAGCATTTT.

The chain couples TRBV4-1 to TRBJ1-1; tentatively, D is TRBD1 (5 bases). The CDR3 runs 16 residues. Germline V gene lookup returns CDR1 MGHRA and CDR2 YSYEKL. Trimming pared 1 base from V and 4 bases from J, leaving 16 bases between. CDR3: CASSQGPAPGGTEAFF. As DNA, the CDR3 is TGCGCCAGCAGCCAAGGACCCGCTCCGGGGGGCACTGAAGCTTTCTTT.

This chain uses TRBV29-1 with TRBJ2-3; 8 bases align to TRBD2. The CDR3 is 13 residues long. Trimming removed 6 bases from V and 0 bases from J; junction bases left unmatched: 2. Germline V gene lookup returns CDR1 SQVTM and CDR2 ANQGSEA. The CDR3 protein is CSVVAGSTDTQYF. The CDR3 region has the DNA TGCAGCGTCGTAGCGGGGAGCACAGATACGCAGTATTTT.

The chain couples TRBV6-5 to TRBJ1-2; D is possibly TRBD1 (6 bases). The germline CDR1 and CDR2 sequences are MNHEY and SVGAGI. Trimming removed 2 bases from V and 8 bases from J, with 15 bases in between. The CDR3 is 14 residues long. CDR3 amino acids: CASSYDRKIGGYTF. In nucleotides, the CDR3 is TGTGCCAGCAGTTACGACAGGAAAATCGGGGGCTACACCTTC.

J is TRBJ2-7 and V is TRBV6-5, with D possibly matching TRBD2 (7 bases). This CDR3 region has 13 residues. Deletions cut 5 bases from V and 2 bases from J, with 10 bases between. Germline-derived CDR1 and CDR2 are MNHEY and SVGAGI. CDR3 residues: CASSQGRAYEQYF. The CDR3 nucleotides are TGTGCCAGCAGTCAGGGGAGGGCCTACGAGCAGTACTTC.